Reported below is one T cell receptor (beta chain). What it recognizes is unknown. This entry is derived from a study of shared clonotypes between healthy human individuals. Cells designated naive CD8 were CD45RO-negative and were positively selected for CCR7, with terminally differentiated effector memory CD45RA+ cells excluded. Healthy HIV-negative adults without recent acute infections or vaccinations served as donors. General study findings and limits: There were few donors, and this limited the genetic and exposure-history diversity represented. A reduction in generation probabilities was seen for non-shared clonotypes relative to those shared by all four donors. Sampling included only blood; tissue repertoires likely differ.

The table came from immunoSEQ multiplex PCR; TCRdb's copy has only in-frame clones and leaves some out. The sample lists around 2,000,000 clones; 85% to 95% were seen once. Trimming left V 4 bases short and J 1 base short, with 8 bases between. CDR3 length equals 13 residues. The chain employs TRBV5-7 and TRBJ2-5; either TRBD1 or TRBD2 may fit D (5 bases each). TRBV5-7 counts as an open reading frame of uncertain function. Sequencing was performed on naive CD8+ T cells from PBMCs. This sequence was found in a man younger than 35 in good health. Some clones in this sample may be carry-over from other donors' samples. CDR3 region: CASSRDGQETQYF. The DNA of the CDR3 is TGTGCCAGCAGCCGGGACGGCCAAGAGACCCAGTACTTC.